Each of the 30 T cell receptor beta chains below was sequenced from the same sample in a study of cytomegalovirus exposure and HLA in healthy donors. The primer mix had 60 Vbeta and 13 Jbeta primers. TCRdb's table, derived via immunoSEQ multiplex PCR, lists solely in-frame clones and lacks some. The table has roughly 130,000 clones, about 73% seen once. The sample consisted of PBMCs. These receptors were taken from a woman in her thirties or forties in good health and CMV-seropositive.

The rearrangement joins TRBV21-1 to TRBJ2-5; no check of the table's D call, TRBD1, against the DNA was made. TRBV21-1 is a recognized pseudogene. The length of the CDR3 is 16 residues. This CDR3 reads CASSKEATGGRKTQYF. CDR3 sequence (DNA): TGTGCCAGCAGCAAAGAGGCCACAGGGGGCCGAAAGACCCAGTACTTC.

The V and J genes are TRBV2 and TRBJ2-5; the D gene is possibly TRBD1 (5 bases). Trimming stripped 7 bases from V and 5 bases from J, with 17 bases between. Germline CDR1 is SNHLY and CDR2 is FYNNEI. This CDR3 has 14 amino acids. The CDR3 sequence: CASKEDTLKETQYF. CDR3 in DNA: TGTGCCAGCAAAGAGGACACCCTTAAGGAGACCCAGTACTTC.

This clone appeared a single time. The chain has TRBV7-2 and TRBJ1-1; 8 bases line up with TRBD1. V dropped 6 bases and J dropped 1; count of bases not matched to a gene: 1. This CDR3 contains 13 residues. CDR1 and CDR2 (germline): SGHTA, FQGNSA. CDR3 loop: CASSGQGNTEAFF. The DNA of the CDR3 is TGTGCCAGCAGTGGACAGGGGAACACTGAAGCTTTCTTT. Complete variable domain (other parts from reference TRBV7-2 and TRBJ1-1): GAGVSQSPSNKVTEKGKDVELRCDPISGHTALYWYRQSLGQGLEFLIYFQGNSAPDKSGLPSDRFSAERTGGSVSTLTIQRTQQEDSAVYLCASSGQGNTEAFFGQGTRLTVV.

The chain recombines TRBV7-9 with TRBJ1-2; 9 nucleotides agree with TRBD1. The germline V gene has CDR1 SEHNR and CDR2 FQNEAQ (reference sequence). CDR3 size: 15 residues. The trim removed 5 bases at V and 4 bases at J, leaving 8 bases unmatched. CDR3 amino acids: CASSTTGGGSYGYTF. The CDR3 DNA reads as TGTGCCAGCAGCACCACAGGGGGCGGATCCTATGGCTACACCTTC.

The chain recombines TRBV30 with TRBJ1-2; the D gene is possibly TRBD1 (6 bases). Germline assignment: CDR1 GTSNPN and CDR2 SVGIG (reference sequence). V was trimmed by 5 bases and J by 6 bases, leaving 16 bases between them. The CDR3 runs to 13 residues. CDR3 bases: TGTGCCTGGGGGGGCTTCACAAGGGATGGCTACACCTTC. This sequence encodes CAWGGFTRDGYTF.

The CDR3 sequence is CASSLDLFQGLAYGYTF. In nucleotides, the CDR3 is TGTGCCAGCAGCTTAGATTTATTTCAGGGGCTAGCATATGGCTACACCTTC. This rearrangement joins TRBV11-2 to TRBJ1-2, with D possibly matching TRBD1 (6 bases). The length of the CDR3 is 17 residues. V was trimmed by 0 bases and J by 5 bases, leaving 19 bases between them. Germline V CDR1 and CDR2: SGHAT, FQNNGV. The whole variable domain, remainder taken from reference TRBV11-2 and TRBJ1-2, is EAGVAQSPRYKIIEKRQSVAFWCNPISGHATLYWYQQILGQGPKLLIQFQNNGVVDDSQLPKDRFSAERLKGVDSTLKIQPAKLEDSAVYLCASSLDLFQGLAYGYTFGSGTRLTVV.

The chain uses TRBV28 and TRBJ1-2, with D possibly TRBD1 on 6 matching bases. The CDR3 consists of 16 residues. The germline V gene encodes CDR1 MDHEN and CDR2 SYDVKM. V was cut by 6 bases and J by 0 bases, with 17 bases left in between. The CDR3 DNA follows: TGTGCCAGCAGATTTCGGGGGGCCCAGCCTAACTATGGCTACACCTTC. Translated: CASRFRGAQPNYGYTF.

The chain combines TRBV18 with TRBJ1-4; D possibly corresponds to TRBD1 (5 bases). The germline V gene encodes CDR1 KGHSH and CDR2 LQKENI. The CDR3 loop spans 18 amino acids. The germline V and J ends were trimmed by 3 bases and 0 bases, with 17 bases remaining between them. In DNA, the CDR3 is TGTGCCAGCTCACCCGAGATTAGACAGATTGCAACTAATGAAAAACTGTTTTTT. Its translation is CASSPEIRQIATNEKLFF.

This clone was found once. V usage is TRBV2 and J usage is TRBJ2-7; 7 nucleotides align to TRBD1. CDR3 size: 14 residues. The junction had 7 bases not matched to a gene; V was cut back by 5 bases and J by 3 bases. Per the germline V gene, CDR1 is SNHLY and CDR2 is FYNNEI. The CDR3 nucleotides are TGTGCCAGCAGTAATAGTCAGGGGGACTACGAGCAGTACTTC. It codes for CASSNSQGDYEQYF. Full variable domain (outside the CDR3, taken from reference TRBV2 and TRBJ2-7): EPEVTQTPSHQVTQMGQEVILRCVPISNHLYFYWYRQILGQKVEFLVSFYNNEISEKSEIFDDQFSVERPDGSNFTLKIRSTKLEDSAMYFCASSNSQGDYEQYFGPGTRLTVT.

This clone has just a few counts. V and J are TRBV7-8 and TRBJ2-7; the D gene is possibly TRBD1 (6 bases). CDR3 size: 14 residues. Trimming left V 1 base short and J 2 bases short, with 9 bases between. Germline-derived CDR1 and CDR2 are SGHVS and FQNEAQ. Here the CDR3 DNA reads TGTGCCAGCAGCTTAGACAGGGTGACCTACGAGCAGTACTTC. Amino acid sequence: CASSLDRVTYEQYF. The full variable domain, its missing parts supplied by reference TRBV7-8 and TRBJ2-7, is GAGVSQSPRYKVAKRGQDVALRCDPISGHVSLFWYQQALGQGPEFLTYFQNEAQLDKSGLPSDRFFAERPEGSVSTLKIQRTQQEDSAVYLCASSLDRVTYEQYFGPGTRLTVT.

This chain uses TRBV27 with TRBJ2-3; D is possibly TRBD2 (7 bases). V shed 2 bases and J shed 3 bases, with 9 bases lying between them. Germline-derived CDR1 and CDR2 are MNHEY and SMNVEV (reference sequence). This CDR3 spans 14 amino acids. In DNA, the CDR3 is TGTGCCAGCAGTTTAGGGAGGGGGACAGATACGCAGTATTTT. Translated, it gives CASSLGRGTDTQYF.

The J gene is TRBJ1-6, the V gene TRBV5-1, with a possible D match to TRBD1 (5 bases). Germline values: CDR1 SGHRS, CDR2 YFSETQ. V shed 5 bases and J shed 3 bases, with 9 bases lying between them. The length of the CDR3 is 14 residues. CDR3 sequence: CASRITGYNSPLHF. The CDR3 nucleotides are TGCGCCAGCAGAATTACAGGCTATAATTCACCCCTCCACTTT.

The V call is TRBV27, the J call TRBJ1-1, with TRBD1 as a possible D gene (6 bases). With 4 bases removed from V and 1 base from J, the gap between germline ends came to 13 bases. The CDR3 contains 15 residues. Germline CDR1 is MNHEY and CDR2 is SMNVEV (reference sequence). CDR3 in amino acids: CASSYRVERNTEAFF. DNA of the CDR3: TGTGCCAGCAGTTACAGGGTGGAGAGGAACACTGAAGCTTTCTTT.

V and J are TRBV7-2 and TRBJ2-7; 11 bases fit TRBD2. CDR1 and CDR2 (germline): SGHTA, FQGNSA. V lost 2 bases, J lost 2 bases, and 8 bases stayed unmatched. The CDR3 covers 17 residues. The CDR3 nucleotides are TGTGCCAGCAGCTTAAGTCTGGTACTAGCGGGGGCCTACGAGCAGTACTTC. As protein: CASSLSLVLAGAYEQYF.

V and J are TRBV18 and TRBJ1-3, with a possible D match to TRBD1 (5 bases). Germline assignment: CDR1 KGHSH and CDR2 LQKENI. Trimming took 2 bases from V and 2 from J, leaving 10 bases between them. This CDR3 spans 15 amino acids. CDR3 sequence (DNA): TGTGCCAGCTCACCAATGCAGGGCCCTGGAAACACCATATATTTT. This encodes CASSPMQGPGNTIYF.

This chain uses TRBV2 with TRBJ1-1; the D gene is possibly TRBD1 (5 bases). Germline V CDR1 and CDR2: SNHLY, FYNNEI. The CDR3 sequence is 13 residues long. The V end lost 6 bases, the J end lost 1 base, and 9 bases lay between the germline ends. The CDR3 DNA reads as TGTGCCAGCAGATGGCAGGGGAACACTGAAGCTTTCTTT. Translation gives CASRWQGNTEAFF.

CDR3 region: CASSFSGTSGRGAYEQYF. The CDR3 bases are TGTGCCAGCAGTTTTTCCGGGACTAGCGGGAGAGGGGCCTACGAGCAGTACTTC. The rearrangement links TRBV27 to TRBJ2-7; 14 nucleotides line up with TRBD2. V lost 3 bases, J lost 2 bases, and 9 bases stayed unmatched. Germline lookup yields CDR1 MNHEY and CDR2 SMNVEV (reference sequence). There are 18 residues in the CDR3.

This rearrangement joins TRBV7-3 to TRBJ2-5, with unresolved D. CDR1 is SGHTA and CDR2 is FQGTGA in the germline V gene. Trimming removed 2 bases from V and 5 bases from J, with 9 bases in between. This CDR3 is 13 amino acids long. This CDR3 reads CASSLGGKETQYF. The DNA for the CDR3 is TGTGCCAGCAGCTTAGGCGGCAAGGAGACCCAGTACTTC.

V is TRBV28 and J is TRBJ2-7, with 9 bases aligning to TRBD2. The CDR3 totals 16 residues. Trimming at V came to 3 bases and at J to 3 bases, leaving 9 bases not matched to a gene. Germline CDR1 reads MDHEN; CDR2 reads SYDVKM. The CDR3 DNA sequence: TGTGCCAGCAGTTTTGGGCTAGCGGGGACGCTCTACGAGCAGTACTTC. This encodes CASSFGLAGTLYEQYF. The entire variable domain, with the rest obtained from reference TRBV28 and TRBJ2-7, is as follows: DVKVTQSSRYLVKRTGEKVFLECVQDMDHENMFWYRQDPGLGLRLIYFSYDVKMKEKGDIPEGYSVSREKKERFSLILESASTNQTSMYLCASSFGLAGTLYEQYFGPGTRLTVT.

The CDR3 DNA follows: TGTGCCAGCAGCGCCGGGGGGAGCACCTTCCGTGGAAACACCATATATTTT. Its protein product is CASSAGGSTFRGNTIYF. The chain couples TRBV9 to TRBJ1-3; a possible D gene is TRBD1 (5 bases). Trimming took 3 bases from V and 3 from J, leaving 19 bases between them. The germline V gene encodes CDR1 SGDLS and CDR2 YYNGEE. The CDR3 contains 17 residues.

As to this clone: A junction end diverges from the germline sequence, so it may reflect a read error. This rearrangement joins TRBV5-1 to TRBJ2-3, with 9 bases that match TRBD1. The CDR3 has 13 residues. CDR1 is SGHRS, CDR2 YFSETQ, per germline. For the CDR3, the DNA is TGCGCCAGCAGTTTGGACAGGGGAAATACGCAGTATTTT. This translates into CASSLDRGNTQYF.

This clone was counted a few times. V is TRBV23-1 and J is TRBJ2-5; D ambiguous. Judging by the DNA end, TRBJ2-7 fits better; the J call may be wrong. TRBV23-1 qualifies as an ORF whose function is uncertain. The CDR3 contains 12 residues. DNA of the CDR3: TGCGCCAGCCCGGCGCGGCAAGGCGAGCAGTACTTC. Its protein is CASPARQGEQYF.

The rearrangement uses TRBV7-2 and TRBJ1-2; TRBD1 aligns across 9 bases. CDR1 and CDR2 (germline): SGHTA, FQGNSA. V dropped 2 bases and J dropped 4; count of bases not matched to a gene: 2. The CDR3 spans 14 residues. The CDR3 reads CASSLTGQGYGYTF. The CDR3 DNA is TGTGCCAGCAGCTTAACGGGACAGGGCTATGGCTACACCTTC.

The chain couples TRBV13 to TRBJ1-5; D call uncertain. V was clipped by 5 bases and J by 0 bases, with 8 bases between them. Per germline, CDR1 PRHDT and CDR2 FYEKMQ (reference sequence). There are 14 residues in the CDR3. Written as DNA, the CDR3 is TGTGCCAGCAGCCGCAGAAATAGCAATCAGCCCCAGCATTTT. It encodes CASSRRNSNQPQHF.

The chain couples TRBV6-1 to TRBJ1-2; a weak D match, TRBD1 (6 bases). The V and J ends lost 0 bases and 0 bases respectively, with 8 bases between them. CDR1 is MNHNS and CDR2 is SASEGT in the germline V gene. CDR3 length equals 15 residues. This CDR3 reads CASSEADRPNYGYTF. CDR3 nucleotide sequence: TGTGCCAGCAGTGAAGCGGACAGACCTAACTATGGCTACACCTTC.

This clone was detected only a few times. The CDR3 DNA is TGTGCCAGCAGCCAGGGTGAGGGCACTGAAGCTTTCTTT. Encoded protein: CASSQGEGTEAFF. The chain recombines TRBV4-2 with TRBJ1-1; D is undetermined. Germline V CDR1 and CDR2: LGHNA, YNFKEQ. The V end was cut by 3 bases, the J end by 4 bases, with 9 bases between. The CDR3 loop spans 13 amino acids.

The CDR3 reads CASSPQGAGSGNTIYF. CDR3 bases: TGTGCCAGCAGTCCACAGGGGGCAGGGTCTGGAAACACCATATATTTT. This chain links TRBV6-6 with TRBJ1-3; the match to TRBD1 covers 9 bases. V lost 5 bases to trimming and J lost 1 base; unmatched junction nucleotides: 6. The germline CDR1 and CDR2 sequences are MNHNY and SVGAGI (reference sequence). CDR3 size: 16 residues.

This rearrangement joins TRBV9 to TRBJ2-5; D possibly corresponds to TRBD2 (6 bases). Germline-derived CDR1 and CDR2 are SGDLS and YYNGEE. The CDR3 consists of 16 residues. Trimming removed 4 bases at V and 3 bases at J, with 19 bases between. The DNA of the CDR3 is TGTGCCAGCAGCCCCGACCTCGGGGGATGGGAAGAGACCCAGTACTTC. It encodes CASSPDLGGWEETQYF.

The genes are TRBV6-1 and TRBJ1-1; D is unclear. The CDR3 is 14 residues long. The V gene's germline CDR1 is MNHNS and CDR2 SASEGT. Trimming cost V 5 bases and J 0 bases, with 10 bases left between them. The CDR3 DNA follows: TGTGCCAGCAGTCTGACATACCTGAACACTGAAGCTTTCTTT. Its translation is CASSLTYLNTEAFF.

This clone was seen more than once but under ten times. Within the sample, other DNA sequences also encode this same CDR3. V usage is TRBV11-3 and J usage is TRBJ2-2; D possibly corresponds to TRBD1 (5 bases). From germline, CDR1 is SGHNT and CDR2 YENEEA. This CDR3 has 14 amino acids. Trimming removed 5 bases from V and 0 bases from J, with 7 bases in between. CDR3 region: CASSLTANTGELFF. For the CDR3, the DNA is TGTGCCAGCAGCCTGACAGCGAACACCGGGGAGCTGTTTTTT. Drawing the rest from reference TRBV11-3 and TRBJ2-2, the complete variable domain is EAGVVQSPRYKIIEKKQPVAFWCNPISGHNTLYWYLQNLGQGPELLIRYENEEAVDDSQLPKDRFSAERLKGVDSTLKIQPAELGDSAVYLCASSLTANTGELFFGEGSRLTVL.